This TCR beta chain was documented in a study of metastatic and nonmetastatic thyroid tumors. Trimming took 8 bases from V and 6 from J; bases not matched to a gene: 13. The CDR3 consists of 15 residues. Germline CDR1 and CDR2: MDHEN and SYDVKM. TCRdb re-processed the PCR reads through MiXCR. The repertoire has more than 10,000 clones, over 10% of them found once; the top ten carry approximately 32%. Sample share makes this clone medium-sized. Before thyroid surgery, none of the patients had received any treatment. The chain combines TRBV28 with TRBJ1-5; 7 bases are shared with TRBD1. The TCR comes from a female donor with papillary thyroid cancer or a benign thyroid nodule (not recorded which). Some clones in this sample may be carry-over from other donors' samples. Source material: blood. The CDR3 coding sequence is TGTGCCAGCGCCGGGACAGCCCGAGGGGTTCAGCCCCAGCATTTT. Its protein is CASAGTARGVQPQHF.